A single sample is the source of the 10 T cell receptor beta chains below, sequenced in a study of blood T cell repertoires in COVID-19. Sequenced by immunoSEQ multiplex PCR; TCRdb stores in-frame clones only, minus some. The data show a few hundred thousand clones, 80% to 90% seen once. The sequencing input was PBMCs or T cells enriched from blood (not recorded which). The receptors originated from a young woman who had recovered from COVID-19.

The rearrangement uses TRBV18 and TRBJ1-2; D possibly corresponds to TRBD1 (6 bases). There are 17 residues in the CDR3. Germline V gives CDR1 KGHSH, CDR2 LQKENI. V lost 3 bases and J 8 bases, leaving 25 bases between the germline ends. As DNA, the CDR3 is TGTGCCAGCTCACCGGTGGCAGGGGCCGCTTCGGGATTCGGCTACACCTTC. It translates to CASSPVAGAASGFGYTF.

This CDR3 is CASSLTPTSGYNEQFF. For the CDR3, the DNA is TGTGCCAGCAGCTTAACCCCGACTAGCGGGTACAATGAGCAGTTCTTC. V gene TRBV7-3 combines with J gene TRBJ2-1, with 10 positions matching TRBD2. Germline trimming cut 0 bases from V and 4 bases from J; bases unmatched to any gene: 3. CDR1 is SGHTA, CDR2 FQGTGA, per germline. CDR3 length: 16 residues.

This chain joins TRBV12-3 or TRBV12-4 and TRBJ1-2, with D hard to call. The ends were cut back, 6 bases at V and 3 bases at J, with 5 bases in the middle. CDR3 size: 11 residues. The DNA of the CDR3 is TGTGCCAGCAGATCGTACTATGGCTACACCTTC. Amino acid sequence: CASRSYYGYTF.

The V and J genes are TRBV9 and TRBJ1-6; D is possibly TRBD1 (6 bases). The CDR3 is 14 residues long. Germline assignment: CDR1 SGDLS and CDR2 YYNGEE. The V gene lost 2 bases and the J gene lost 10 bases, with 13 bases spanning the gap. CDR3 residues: CASSVTGDRSPLHF. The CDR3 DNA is TGTGCCAGCAGCGTGACAGGTGACAGGTCACCCCTCCACTTT.

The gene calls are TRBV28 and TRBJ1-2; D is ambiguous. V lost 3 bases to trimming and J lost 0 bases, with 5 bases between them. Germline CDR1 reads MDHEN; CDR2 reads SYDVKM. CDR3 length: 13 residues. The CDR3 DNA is TGTGCCAGCAGTTTTCAAACTAACTATGGCTACACCTTC. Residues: CASSFQTNYGYTF.

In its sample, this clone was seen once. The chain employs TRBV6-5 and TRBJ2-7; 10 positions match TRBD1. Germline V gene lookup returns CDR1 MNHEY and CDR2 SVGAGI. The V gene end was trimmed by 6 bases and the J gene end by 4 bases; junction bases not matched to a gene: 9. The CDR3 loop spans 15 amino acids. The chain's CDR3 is CASRIGTGATYEQYF. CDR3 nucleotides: TGTGCCAGCAGGATTGGGACAGGGGCAACTTACGAGCAGTACTTC.

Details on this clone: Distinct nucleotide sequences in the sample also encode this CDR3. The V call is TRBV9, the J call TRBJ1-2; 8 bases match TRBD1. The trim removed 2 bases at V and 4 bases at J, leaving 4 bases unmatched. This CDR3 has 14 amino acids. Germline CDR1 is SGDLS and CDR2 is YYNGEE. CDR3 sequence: CASSVGQGSYGYTF. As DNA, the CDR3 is TGTGCCAGCAGCGTTGGACAGGGAAGCTATGGCTACACCTTC.

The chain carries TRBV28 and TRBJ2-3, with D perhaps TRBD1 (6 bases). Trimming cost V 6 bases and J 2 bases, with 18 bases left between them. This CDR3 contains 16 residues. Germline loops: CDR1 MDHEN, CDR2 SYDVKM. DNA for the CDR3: TGTGCCAGCAGGTCACCATCGGGACACAACACAGATACGCAGTATTTT. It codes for CASRSPSGHNTDTQYF.

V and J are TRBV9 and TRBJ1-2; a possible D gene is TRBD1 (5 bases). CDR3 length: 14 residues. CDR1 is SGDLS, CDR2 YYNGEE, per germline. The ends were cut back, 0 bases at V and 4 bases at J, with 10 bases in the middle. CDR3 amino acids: CASSVDGGSYGYTF. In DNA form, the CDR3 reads TGTGCCAGCAGCGTAGATGGGGGGAGCTATGGCTACACCTTC.

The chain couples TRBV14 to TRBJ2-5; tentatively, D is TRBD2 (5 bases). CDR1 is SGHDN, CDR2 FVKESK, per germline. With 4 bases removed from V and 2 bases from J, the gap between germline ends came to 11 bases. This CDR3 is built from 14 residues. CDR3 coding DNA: TGTGCCAGCAGCCGAGGACTTCTACAAGAGACCCAGTACTTC. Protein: CASSRGLLQETQYF. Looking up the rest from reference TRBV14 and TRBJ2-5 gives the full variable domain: EAGVTQFPSHSVIEKGQTVTLRCDPISGHDNLYWYRRVMGKEIKFLLHFVKESKQDESGMPNNRFLAERTGGTYSTLKVQPAELEDSGVYFCASSRGLLQETQYFGPGTRLLVL.